One T cell receptor (beta chain) is described in this entry. Antigen unknown. The junction shows a germline mismatch at one end, possibly a read error. The CDR3 end lies 3 residues beyond the end of the read and is filled in from the germline J gene. The identical CDR3 is also encoded by other nucleotide sequences in the sample. Germline CDR1 is SGHDT and CDR2 is YYEEEE. CDR3 length: 14 residues. The data originate from a study of T cells in women clearing cervical HPV infection. The assay was immunoSEQ multiplex PCR, and TCRdb's table has in-frame clones only and misses some. Found here are some 32,000 clones; the top ten clones hold more than 3%. The study's findings and limits: Unknown T-cell numbers per sample may underlie the richness differences.

The TCR comes from a woman between 18 and 69 years old with a cervical HPV16 infection that either progressed to CIN3+ or cleared (not recorded which). The chain has TRBV5-6 and TRBJ1-3; TRBD1 is a possible D gene (6 bases). The sample was blood buffy coat. CDR3 loop: CASREQGYGNTIYF. The sequenced CDR3 bases are TGTGCCAGCAGGGAACAGGGTTATGGAAACACT.